The clone carrying this T cell receptor (beta chain) was seen repeatedly, ten times or more. The source material, RNA transcripts, was used to amplify TCR beta CDR3 regions. In the first-round RT-PCR of the TCR CDR3, the HTBI primer set was used. TCRdb itself ran the multiplex PCR reads through MiXCR, one entry per CDR3 protein. The data show around 240,000 distinct CDR3 sequences, less than 15% seen once. Patients showing uncontrolled infection, other autoimmune disease, pregnancy or lactation were ineligible. This sample holds PBMCs from roughly 10 ml fresh peripheral blood. These data are taken from a study of T cells in Graves' hyperthyroidism and ophthalmopathy. The CDR3 runs 15 residues. CDR1 is KGHSH, CDR2 LQKENI, per germline. The V gene lost 3 bases and the J gene lost 0 bases, with 9 bases spanning the gap.

Sequenced sample: blood. The clonotype originates from a woman aged 40 to 50 with Graves' hyperthyroidism that later progressed to Graves' ophthalmopathy. V and J are TRBV18 and TRBJ2-1, with unresolved D. CDR3 sequence reads: CASSPSISSYNEQFF. The CDR3 region has the DNA TGTGCCAGCTCACCCAGTATAAGCTCCTACAATGAGCAGTTCTTC.